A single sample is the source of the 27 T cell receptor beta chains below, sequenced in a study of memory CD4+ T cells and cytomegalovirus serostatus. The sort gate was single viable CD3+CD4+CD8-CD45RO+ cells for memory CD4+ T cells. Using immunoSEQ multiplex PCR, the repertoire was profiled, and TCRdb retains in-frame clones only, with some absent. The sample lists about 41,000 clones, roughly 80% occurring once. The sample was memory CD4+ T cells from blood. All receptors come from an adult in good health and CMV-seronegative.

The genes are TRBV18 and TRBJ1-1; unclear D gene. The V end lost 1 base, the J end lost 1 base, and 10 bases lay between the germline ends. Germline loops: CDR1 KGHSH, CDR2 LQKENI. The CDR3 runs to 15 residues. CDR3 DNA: TGTGCCAGCTCACCACAAGTAAACAGGAACACTGAAGCTTTCTTT. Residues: CASSPQVNRNTEAFF.

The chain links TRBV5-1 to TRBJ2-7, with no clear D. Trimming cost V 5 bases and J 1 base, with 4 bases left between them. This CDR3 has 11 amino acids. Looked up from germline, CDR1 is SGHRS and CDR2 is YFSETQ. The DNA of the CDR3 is TGCGCCAGCAGGAATTCCTACGAGCAGTACTTC. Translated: CASRNSYEQYF.

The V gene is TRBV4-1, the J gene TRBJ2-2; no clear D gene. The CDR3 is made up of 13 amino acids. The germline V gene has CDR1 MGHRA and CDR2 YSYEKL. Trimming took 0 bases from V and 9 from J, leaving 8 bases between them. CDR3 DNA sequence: TGCGCCAGCAGCCAAGAGCCCCACCGGGAGCTGTTTTTT. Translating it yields CASSQEPHRELFF.

CDR3 sequence (DNA): TGTGCCACTGATAGGGTGGGCAGGAATAGCAATCAGCCCCAGCATTTT. Residues: CATDRVGRNSNQPQHF. This rearrangement joins TRBV10-3 to TRBJ1-5; D is undetermined. The CDR3 runs 16 residues. Germline CDR1 is ENHRY and CDR2 is SYGVKD. Between the trimmed V and J ends, which lost 10 bases and 0 bases, there was a span of 19 bases.

The CDR3 is CASSLRGSGGETQYF. CDR3 nucleotide sequence: TGTGCCAGCAGCTTGCGAGGTTCTGGCGGGGAGACCCAGTACTTC. The V call is TRBV5-5, the J call TRBJ2-5, with a tentative D call TRBD2 (5 bases). This CDR3 is built from 15 residues. The germline V gene encodes CDR1 SGHKS and CDR2 YYEKEE (reference sequence). Trimming removed 1 base from V and 5 bases from J, with 15 bases in between.

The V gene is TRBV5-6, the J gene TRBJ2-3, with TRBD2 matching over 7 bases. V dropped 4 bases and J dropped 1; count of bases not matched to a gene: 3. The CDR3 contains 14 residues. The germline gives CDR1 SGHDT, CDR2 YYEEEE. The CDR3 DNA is TGTGCCAGCAGCGATCGGGGGGGCACAGATACGCAGTATTTT. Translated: CASSDRGGTDTQYF.

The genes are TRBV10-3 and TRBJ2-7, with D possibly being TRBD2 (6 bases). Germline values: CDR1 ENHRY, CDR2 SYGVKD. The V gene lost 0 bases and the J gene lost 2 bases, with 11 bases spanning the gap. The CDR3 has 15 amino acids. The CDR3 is CAISESWGTPYEQYF. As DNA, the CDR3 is TGTGCCATCAGTGAGTCGTGGGGGACTCCCTACGAGCAGTACTTC.

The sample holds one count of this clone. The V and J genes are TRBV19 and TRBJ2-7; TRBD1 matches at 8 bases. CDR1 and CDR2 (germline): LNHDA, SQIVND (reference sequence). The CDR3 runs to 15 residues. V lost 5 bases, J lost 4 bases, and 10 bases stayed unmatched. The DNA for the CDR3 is TGTGCCAGTAGTGATGAGAGACAGGGGTGGTACGAGCAGTACTTC. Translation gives CASSDERQGWYEQYF. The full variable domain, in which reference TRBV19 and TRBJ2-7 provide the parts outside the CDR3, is DGGITQSPKYLFRKEGQNVTLSCEQNLNHDAMYWYRQDPGQGLRLIYYSQIVNDFQKGDIAEGYSVSREKKESFPLTVTSAQKNPTAFYLCASSDERQGWYEQYFGPGTRLTVT.

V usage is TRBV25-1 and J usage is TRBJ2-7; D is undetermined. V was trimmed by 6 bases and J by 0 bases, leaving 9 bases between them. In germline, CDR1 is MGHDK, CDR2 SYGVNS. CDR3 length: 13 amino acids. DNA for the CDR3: TGTGCCAGCAGCCTTTTAAGCTCCTACGAGCAGTACTTC. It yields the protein CASSLLSSYEQYF.

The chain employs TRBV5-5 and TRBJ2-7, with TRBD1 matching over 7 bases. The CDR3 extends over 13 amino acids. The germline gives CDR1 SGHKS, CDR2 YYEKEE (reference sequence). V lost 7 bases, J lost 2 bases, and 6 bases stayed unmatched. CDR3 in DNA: TGTGCCAGCTTCCCGCAGGGGGCCTACGAGCAGTACTTC. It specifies CASFPQGAYEQYF.

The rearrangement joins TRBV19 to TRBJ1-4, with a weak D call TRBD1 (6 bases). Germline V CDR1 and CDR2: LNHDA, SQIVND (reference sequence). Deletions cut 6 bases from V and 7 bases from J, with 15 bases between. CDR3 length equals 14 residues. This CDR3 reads CASSIPGHLEKLFF. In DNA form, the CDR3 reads TGTGCCAGTAGCATACCGGGACACCTTGAAAAACTGTTTTTT. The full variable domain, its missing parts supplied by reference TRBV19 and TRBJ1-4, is DGGITQSPKYLFRKEGQNVTLSCEQNLNHDAMYWYRQDPGQGLRLIYYSQIVNDFQKGDIAEGYSVSREKKESFPLTVTSAQKNPTAFYLCASSIPGHLEKLFFGSGTQLSVL.

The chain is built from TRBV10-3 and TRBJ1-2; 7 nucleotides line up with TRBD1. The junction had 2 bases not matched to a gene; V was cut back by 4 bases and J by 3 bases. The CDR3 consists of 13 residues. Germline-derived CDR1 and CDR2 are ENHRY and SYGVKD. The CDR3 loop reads CAISAGTDYGYTF. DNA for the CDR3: TGTGCCATCAGTGCCGGGACAGACTATGGCTACACCTTC.

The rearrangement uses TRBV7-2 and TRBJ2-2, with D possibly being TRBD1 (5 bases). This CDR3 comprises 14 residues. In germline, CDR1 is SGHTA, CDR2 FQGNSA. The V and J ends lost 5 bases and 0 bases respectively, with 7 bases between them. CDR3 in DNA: TGTGCCAGCAGCCACAGGTCGAACACCGGGGAGCTGTTTTTT. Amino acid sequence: CASSHRSNTGELFF.

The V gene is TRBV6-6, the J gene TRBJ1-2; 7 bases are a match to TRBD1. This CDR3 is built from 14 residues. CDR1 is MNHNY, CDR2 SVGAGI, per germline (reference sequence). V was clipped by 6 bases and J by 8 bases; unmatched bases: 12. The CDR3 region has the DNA TGTGCCAGCAGGGCGAATGACAGGGTTGGCGGCTACACCTTC. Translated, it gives CASRANDRVGGYTF.

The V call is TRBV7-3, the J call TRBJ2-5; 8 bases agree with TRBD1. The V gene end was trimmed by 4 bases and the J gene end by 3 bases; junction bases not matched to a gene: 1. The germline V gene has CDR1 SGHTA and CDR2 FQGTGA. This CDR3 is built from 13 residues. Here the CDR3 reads CASSSQGEETQYF. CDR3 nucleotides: TGTGCCAGCAGCTCACAGGGGGAAGAGACCCAGTACTTC. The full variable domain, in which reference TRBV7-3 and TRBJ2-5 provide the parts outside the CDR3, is GAGVSQTPSNKVTEKGKYVELRCDPISGHTALYWYRQSLGQGPEFLIYFQGTGAADDSGLPNDRFFAVRPEGSVSTLKIQRTERGDSAVYLCASSSQGEETQYFGPGTRLLVL.

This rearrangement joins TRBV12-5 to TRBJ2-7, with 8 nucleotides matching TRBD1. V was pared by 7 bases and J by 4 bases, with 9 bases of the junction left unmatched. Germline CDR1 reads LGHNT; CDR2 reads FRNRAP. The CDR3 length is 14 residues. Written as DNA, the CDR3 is TGTGCTAGTGCCCTCAACGACAGGGGTTACGAGCAGTACTTC. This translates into CASALNDRGYEQYF.

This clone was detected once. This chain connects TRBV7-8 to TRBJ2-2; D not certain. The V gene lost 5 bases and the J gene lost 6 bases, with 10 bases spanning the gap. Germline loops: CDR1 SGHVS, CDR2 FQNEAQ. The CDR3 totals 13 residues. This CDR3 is CASSPRPAGELFF. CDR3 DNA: TGTGCCAGCAGCCCCCGACCGGCCGGGGAGCTGTTTTTT.

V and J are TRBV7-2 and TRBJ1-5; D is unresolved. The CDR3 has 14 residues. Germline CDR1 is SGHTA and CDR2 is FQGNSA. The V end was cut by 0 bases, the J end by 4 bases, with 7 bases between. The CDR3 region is CASSLAGENQPQHF. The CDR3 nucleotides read TGTGCCAGCAGCTTAGCAGGCGAGAATCAGCCCCAGCATTTT.

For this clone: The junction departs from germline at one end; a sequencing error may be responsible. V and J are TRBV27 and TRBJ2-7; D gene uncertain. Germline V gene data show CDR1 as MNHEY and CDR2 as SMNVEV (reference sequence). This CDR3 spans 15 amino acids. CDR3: CASRFGVNAVYGQYF. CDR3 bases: TGTGCCAGCAGATTTGGAGTGAACGCCGTTTACGGGCAGTACTTC.

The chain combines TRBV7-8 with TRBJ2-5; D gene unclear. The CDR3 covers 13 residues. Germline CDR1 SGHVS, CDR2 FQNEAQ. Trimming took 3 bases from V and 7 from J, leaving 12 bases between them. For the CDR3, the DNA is TGTGCCAGCAGCTTCGTCCGAGTCGGGACCCAGTACTTC. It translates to CASSFVRVGTQYF.

The CDR3 DNA sequence: TGTGCCAGCAGCTTAATGGCCCAGGGAGACTATGGCTACACCTTC. It specifies CASSLMAQGDYGYTF. This chain uses TRBV7-9 with TRBJ1-2; TRBD1 might be the D (5 bases). This CDR3 comprises 15 residues. Germline CDR1 SEHNR, CDR2 FQNEAQ (reference sequence). Trimming removed 2 bases at V and 3 bases at J, with 13 bases between.

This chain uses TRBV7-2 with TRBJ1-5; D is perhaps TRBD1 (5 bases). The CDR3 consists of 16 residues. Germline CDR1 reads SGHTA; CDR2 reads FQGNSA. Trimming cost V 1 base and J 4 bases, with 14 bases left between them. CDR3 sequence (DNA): TGTGCCAGCAGCTTAGATTACGGGGGATTTAATCAGCCCCAGCATTTT. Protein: CASSLDYGGFNQPQHF.

CDR3 amino acids: CASSQTGAQGGETQYF. The CDR3 DNA is TGTGCCAGCAGCCAGACAGGGGCTCAAGGGGGGGAGACCCAGTACTTC. The chain employs TRBV4-2 and TRBJ2-5; 8 nucleotides align to TRBD1. The CDR3 is made up of 16 amino acids. Germline-derived CDR1 and CDR2 are LGHNA and YNFKEQ. The V gene end was trimmed by 3 bases and the J gene end by 5 bases; junction bases not matched to a gene: 11.

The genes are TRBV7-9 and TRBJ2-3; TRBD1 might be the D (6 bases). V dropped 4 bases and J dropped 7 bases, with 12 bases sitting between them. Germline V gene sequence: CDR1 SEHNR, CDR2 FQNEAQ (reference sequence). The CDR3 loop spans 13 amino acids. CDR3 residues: CASSSNRAYTQYF. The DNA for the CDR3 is TGTGCCAGCAGCTCCAACAGGGCTTATACGCAGTATTTT.

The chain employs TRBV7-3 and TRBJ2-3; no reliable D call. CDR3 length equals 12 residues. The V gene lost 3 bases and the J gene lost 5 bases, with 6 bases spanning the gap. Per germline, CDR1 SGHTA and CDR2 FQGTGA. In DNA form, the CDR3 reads TGTGCCAGCAGCTTCTTAGGAGATACGCAGTATTTT. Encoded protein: CASSFLGDTQYF.

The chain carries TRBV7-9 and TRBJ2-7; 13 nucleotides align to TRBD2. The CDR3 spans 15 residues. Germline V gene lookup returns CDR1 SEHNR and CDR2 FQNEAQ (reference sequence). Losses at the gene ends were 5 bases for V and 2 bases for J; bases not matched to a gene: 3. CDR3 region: CASSMGLAGPYEQYF. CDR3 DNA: TGTGCCAGCAGCATGGGACTAGCGGGGCCCTACGAGCAGTACTTC. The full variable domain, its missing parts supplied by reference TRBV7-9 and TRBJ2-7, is DTGVSQNPRHKITKRGQNVTFRCDPISEHNRLYWYRQTLGQGPEFLTYFQNEAQLEKSRLLSDRFSAERPKGSFSTLEIQRTEQGDSAMYLCASSMGLAGPYEQYFGPGTRLTVT.

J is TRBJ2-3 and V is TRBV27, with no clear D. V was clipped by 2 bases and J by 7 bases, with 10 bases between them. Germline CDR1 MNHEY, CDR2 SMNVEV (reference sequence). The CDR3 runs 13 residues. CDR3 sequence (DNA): TGTGCCAGCAGTTTAGAGCCAGGAAATACGCAGTATTTT. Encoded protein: CASSLEPGNTQYF.